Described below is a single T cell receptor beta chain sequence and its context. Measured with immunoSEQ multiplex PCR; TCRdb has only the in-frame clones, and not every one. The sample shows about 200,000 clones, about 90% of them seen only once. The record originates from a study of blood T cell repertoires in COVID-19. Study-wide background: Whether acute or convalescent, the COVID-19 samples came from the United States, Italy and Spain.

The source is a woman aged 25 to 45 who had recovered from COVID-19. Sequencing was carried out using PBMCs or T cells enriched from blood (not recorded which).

CDR3 DNA sequence: TGTGCCAGCGCGGGACCACCTACCTACGAGCAGTACTTC. This codes for CASAGPPTYEQYF. The chain couples TRBV6-5 to TRBJ2-7, with D possibly matching TRBD2 (6 bases). This CDR3 region has 13 residues. The germline gives CDR1 MNHEY, CDR2 SVGAGI. With 8 bases removed from V and 2 bases from J, the gap between germline ends came to 13 bases.